This TCR beta chain was obtained from a study of T cell repertoires in cytomegalovirus infection. The wider study: CMV infection together with matching HLA type was indicated by public TCR beta signatures.

Study findings and constraints: In two of eight donors, the top clonotype was HLA-C-restricted CMV-specific. Carriers of CMV plus the relevant HLA were identified by cumulative public TCR beta family frequency.

CDR3 length: 13 residues. The germline V gene has CDR1 SGHAT and CDR2 FQNNGV. V lost 2 bases and J 4 bases, leaving 9 bases between the germline ends. The sample holds a few counts of this clonotype. What it binds is not known. TCRdb processed the reads anew with MiXCR; each CDR3 protein has one entry. The table lists 450,000 to 650,000 distinct CDR3 sequences, around a quarter of them singletons. The sample comprised PBMCs. The TCR was taken from a human donor in good health (CMV status not recorded). Some clones in this sample may be carry-over from other donors' samples. This sequence joins TRBV11-2 and TRBJ2-7; D is undetermined. The CDR3 DNA follows: TGTGCCAGCAGCTTATCATCAGAGTACGAGCAGTACGTC. Protein sequence: CASSLSSEYEQYV.